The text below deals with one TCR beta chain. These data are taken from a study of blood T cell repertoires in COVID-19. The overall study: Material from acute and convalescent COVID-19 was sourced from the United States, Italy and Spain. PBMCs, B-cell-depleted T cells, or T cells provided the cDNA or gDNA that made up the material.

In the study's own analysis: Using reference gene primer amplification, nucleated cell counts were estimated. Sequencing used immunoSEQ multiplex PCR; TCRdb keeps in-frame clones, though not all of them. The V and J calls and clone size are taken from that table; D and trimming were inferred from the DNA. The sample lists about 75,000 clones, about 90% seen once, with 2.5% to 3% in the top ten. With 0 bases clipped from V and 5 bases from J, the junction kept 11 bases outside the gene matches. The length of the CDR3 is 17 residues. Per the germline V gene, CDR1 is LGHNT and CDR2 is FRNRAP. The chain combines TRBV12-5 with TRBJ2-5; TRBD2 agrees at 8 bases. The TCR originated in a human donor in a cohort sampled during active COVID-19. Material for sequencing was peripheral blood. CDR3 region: CASGLVFTSGPPETQYF. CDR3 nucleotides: TGTGCTAGTGGTTTGGTGTTTACTAGCGGCCCGCCCGAGACCCAGTACTTC.